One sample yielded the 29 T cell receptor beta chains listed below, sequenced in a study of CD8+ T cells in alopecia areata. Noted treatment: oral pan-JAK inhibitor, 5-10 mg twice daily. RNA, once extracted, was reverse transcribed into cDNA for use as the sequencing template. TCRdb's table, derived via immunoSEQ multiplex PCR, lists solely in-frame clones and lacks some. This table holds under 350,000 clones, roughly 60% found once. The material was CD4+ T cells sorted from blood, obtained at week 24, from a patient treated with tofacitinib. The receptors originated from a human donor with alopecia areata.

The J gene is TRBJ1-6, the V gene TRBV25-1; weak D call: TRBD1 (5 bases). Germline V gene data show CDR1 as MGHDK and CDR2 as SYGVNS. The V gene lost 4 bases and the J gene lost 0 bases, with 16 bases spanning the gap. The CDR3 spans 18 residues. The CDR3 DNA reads TGTGCCAGCAGTGGGGGGGACTCGCCGAGCTCCTATAATTCACCCCTCCACTTT. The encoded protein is CASSGGDSPSSYNSPLHF.

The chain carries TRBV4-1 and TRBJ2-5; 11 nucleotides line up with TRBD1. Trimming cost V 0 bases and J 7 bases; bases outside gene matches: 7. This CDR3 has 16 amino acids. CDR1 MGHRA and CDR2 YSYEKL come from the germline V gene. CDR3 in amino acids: CASSQERTGGSWTQYF. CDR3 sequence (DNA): TGCGCCAGCAGCCAAGAGAGGACAGGGGGCAGTTGGACCCAGTACTTC.

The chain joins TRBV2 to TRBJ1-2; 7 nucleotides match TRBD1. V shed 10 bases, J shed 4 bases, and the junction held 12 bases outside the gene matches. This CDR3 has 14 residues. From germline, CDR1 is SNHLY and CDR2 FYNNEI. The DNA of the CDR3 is TGTGCCATCACCGCGGCAGGGGGTCGCTATGGCTACACCTTC. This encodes CAITAAGGRYGYTF.

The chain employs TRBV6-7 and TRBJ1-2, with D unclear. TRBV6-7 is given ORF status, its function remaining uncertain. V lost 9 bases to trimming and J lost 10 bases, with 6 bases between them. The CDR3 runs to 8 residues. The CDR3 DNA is TGTGCCAGGAACCACTACACCTTC. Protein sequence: CARNHYTF.

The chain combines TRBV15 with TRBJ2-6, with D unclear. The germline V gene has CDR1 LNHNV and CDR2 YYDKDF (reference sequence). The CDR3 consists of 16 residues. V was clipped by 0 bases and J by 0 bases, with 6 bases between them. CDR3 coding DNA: TGTGCCACCAGCAGAGATCGGGTCTCTGGGGCCAACGTCCTGACTTTC. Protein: CATSRDRVSGANVLTF. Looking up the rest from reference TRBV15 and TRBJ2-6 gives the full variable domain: DAMVIQNPRYQVTQFGKPVTLSCSQTLNHNVMYWYQQKSSQAPKLLFHYYDKDFNNEADTPDNFQSRRPNTSFCFLDIRSPGLGDTAMYLCATSRDRVSGANVLTFGAGSRLTVL.

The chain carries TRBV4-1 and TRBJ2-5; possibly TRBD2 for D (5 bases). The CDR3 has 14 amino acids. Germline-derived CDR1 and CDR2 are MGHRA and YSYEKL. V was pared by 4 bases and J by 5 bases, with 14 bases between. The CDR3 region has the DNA TGCGCCAGCAGCCCGGGCGGAGGCGGGGAGACCCAGTACTTC. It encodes CASSPGGGGETQYF.

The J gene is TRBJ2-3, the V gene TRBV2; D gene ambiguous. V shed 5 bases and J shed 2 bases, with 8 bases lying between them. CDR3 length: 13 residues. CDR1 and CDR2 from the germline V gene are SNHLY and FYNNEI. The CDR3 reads CASSPRLTDTQYF. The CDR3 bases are TGTGCCAGCAGTCCCCGGCTCACAGATACGCAGTATTTT.

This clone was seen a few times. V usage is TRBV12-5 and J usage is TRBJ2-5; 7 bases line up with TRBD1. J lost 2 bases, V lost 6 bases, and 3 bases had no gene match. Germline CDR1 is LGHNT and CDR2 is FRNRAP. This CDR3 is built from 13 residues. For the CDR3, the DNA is TGTGCTAGTGGCTCGGGACAGCAAGAGACCCAGTACTTC. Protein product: CASGSGQQETQYF.

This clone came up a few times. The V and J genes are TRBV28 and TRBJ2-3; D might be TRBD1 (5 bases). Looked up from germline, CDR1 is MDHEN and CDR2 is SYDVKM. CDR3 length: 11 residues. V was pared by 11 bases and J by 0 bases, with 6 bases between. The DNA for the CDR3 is TGTGCCGGGGCTAGCACAGATACGCAGTATTTT. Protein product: CAGASTDTQYF.

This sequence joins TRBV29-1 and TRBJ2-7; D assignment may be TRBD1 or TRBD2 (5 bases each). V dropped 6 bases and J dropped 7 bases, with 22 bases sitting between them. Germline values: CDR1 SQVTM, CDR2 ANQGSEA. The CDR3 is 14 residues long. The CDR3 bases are TGCAGCGTGGGGGTGGGTCTCAGCTCAGGGGAGCAGTACTTC. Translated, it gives CSVGVGLSSGEQYF.

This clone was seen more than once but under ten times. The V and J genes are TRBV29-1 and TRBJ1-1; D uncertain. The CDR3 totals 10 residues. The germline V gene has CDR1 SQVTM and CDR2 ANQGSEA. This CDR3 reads CVVWNTEAFF. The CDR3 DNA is TGCGTGGTGTGGAACACTGAAGCTTTCTTT.

The CDR3 DNA reads as TGCGCCAGCAGCAATAAAGCCCTAGCGGATACGCAGTATTTT. Its translation is CASSNKALADTQYF. V usage is TRBV5-1 and J usage is TRBJ2-3; a possible D gene is TRBD2 (6 bases). This CDR3 is 14 amino acids long. Trimming left V 4 bases short and J 6 bases short, with 15 bases between. Germline values: CDR1 SGHRS, CDR2 YFSETQ.

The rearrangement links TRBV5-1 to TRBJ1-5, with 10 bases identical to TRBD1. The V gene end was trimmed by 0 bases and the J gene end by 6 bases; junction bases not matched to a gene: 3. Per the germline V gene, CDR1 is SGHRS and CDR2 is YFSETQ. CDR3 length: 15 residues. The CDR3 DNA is TGCGCCAGCAGCTTGGAGGGGACAGGGGCTCAGCCCCAGCATTTT. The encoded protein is CASSLEGTGAQPQHF.

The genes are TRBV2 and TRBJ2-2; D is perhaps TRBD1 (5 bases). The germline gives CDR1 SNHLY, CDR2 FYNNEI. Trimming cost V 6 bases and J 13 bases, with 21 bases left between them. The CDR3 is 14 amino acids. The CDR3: CASRERTDGASLFF. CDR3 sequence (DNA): TGTGCCAGCAGAGAAAGGACGGATGGGGCGTCGCTGTTTTTT.

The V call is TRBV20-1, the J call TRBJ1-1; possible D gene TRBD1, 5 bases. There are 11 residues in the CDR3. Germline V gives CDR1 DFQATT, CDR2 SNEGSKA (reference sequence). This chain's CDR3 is CRGEGGTEAFF. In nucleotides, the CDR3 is TGCAGGGGGGAGGGAGGAACTGAAGCTTTCTTT.

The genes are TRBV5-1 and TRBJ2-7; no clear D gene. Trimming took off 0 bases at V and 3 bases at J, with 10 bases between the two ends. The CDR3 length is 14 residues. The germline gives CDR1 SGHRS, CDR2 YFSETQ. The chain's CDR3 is CASSLELVSYEQYF. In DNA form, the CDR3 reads TGCGCCAGCAGCTTGGAGTTAGTTAGCTACGAGCAGTACTTC. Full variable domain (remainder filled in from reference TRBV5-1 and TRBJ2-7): KAGVTQTPRYLIKTRGQQVTLSCSPISGHRSVSWYQQTPGQGLQFLFEYFSETQRNKGNFPGRFSGRQFSNSRSEMNVSTLELGDSALYLCASSLELVSYEQYFGPGTRLTVT.

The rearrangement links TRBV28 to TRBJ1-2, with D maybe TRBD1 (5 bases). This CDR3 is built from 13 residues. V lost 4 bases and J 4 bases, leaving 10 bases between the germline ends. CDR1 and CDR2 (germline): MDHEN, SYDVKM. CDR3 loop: CASSSSGTYGYTF. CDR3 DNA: TGTGCCAGCAGTTCATCAGGGACCTATGGCTACACCTTC.

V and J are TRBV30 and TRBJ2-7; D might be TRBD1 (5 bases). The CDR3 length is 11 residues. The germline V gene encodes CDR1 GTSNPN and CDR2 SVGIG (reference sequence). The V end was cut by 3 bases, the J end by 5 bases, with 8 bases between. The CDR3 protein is CAWRKGNEQYF. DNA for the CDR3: TGTGCCTGGAGGAAGGGGAACGAGCAGTACTTC.

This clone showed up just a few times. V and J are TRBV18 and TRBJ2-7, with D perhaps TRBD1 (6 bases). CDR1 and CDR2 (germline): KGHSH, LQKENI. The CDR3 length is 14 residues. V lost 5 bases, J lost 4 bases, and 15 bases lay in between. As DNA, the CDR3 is TGTGCCAGCTCAACAGGGCTCCTCTCGTACGAGCAGTACTTC. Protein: CASSTGLLSYEQYF.

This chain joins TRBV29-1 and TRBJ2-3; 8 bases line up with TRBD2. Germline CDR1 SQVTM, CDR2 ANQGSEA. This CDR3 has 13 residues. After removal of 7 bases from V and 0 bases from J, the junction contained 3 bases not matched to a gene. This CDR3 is CSAERGSTDTQYF. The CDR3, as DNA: TGCAGCGCAGAGCGGGGGAGCACAGATACGCAGTATTTT.

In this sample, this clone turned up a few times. The CDR3 protein is CASSQDFEEQFF. DNA for the CDR3: TGCGCCAGCAGCCAAGATTTTGAAGAGCAGTTCTTC. The chain couples TRBV4-3 to TRBJ2-1; no definite D call. This CDR3 has 12 amino acids. Germline values: CDR1 LGHNA, CDR2 YSLEER. V lost 0 bases and J lost 10, with 7 bases in between.

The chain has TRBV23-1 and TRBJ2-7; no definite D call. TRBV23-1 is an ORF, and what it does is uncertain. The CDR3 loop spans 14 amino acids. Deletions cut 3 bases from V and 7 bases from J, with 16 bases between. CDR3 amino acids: CASSHSPEMGEQYF. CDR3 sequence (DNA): TGCGCCAGCAGTCATAGTCCAGAAATGGGGGAGCAGTACTTC.

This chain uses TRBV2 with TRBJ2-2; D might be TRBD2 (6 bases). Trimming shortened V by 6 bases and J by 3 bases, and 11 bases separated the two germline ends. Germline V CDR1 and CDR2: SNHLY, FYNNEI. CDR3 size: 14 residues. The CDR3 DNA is TGTGCCAGCAGGGAGGGCTTCGACACCGGGGAGCTGTTTTTT. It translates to CASREGFDTGELFF.

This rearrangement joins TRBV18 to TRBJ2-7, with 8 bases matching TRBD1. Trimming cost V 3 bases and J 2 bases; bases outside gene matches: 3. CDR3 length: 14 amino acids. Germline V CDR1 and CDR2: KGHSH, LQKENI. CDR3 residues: CASSPPDRAYEQYF. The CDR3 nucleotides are TGTGCCAGCTCACCCCCGGACAGGGCCTACGAGCAGTACTTC.

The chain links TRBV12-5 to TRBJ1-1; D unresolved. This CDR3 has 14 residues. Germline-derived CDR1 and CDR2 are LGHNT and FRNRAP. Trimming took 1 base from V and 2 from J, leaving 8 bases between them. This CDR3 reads CASGLAGGNTEAFF. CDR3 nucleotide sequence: TGTGCTAGTGGTTTGGCCGGAGGAAACACTGAAGCTTTCTTT.

CDR3 residues: CAWSLSGVDEQFF. The CDR3 DNA follows: TGTGCCTGGAGTTTGAGCGGGGTCGATGAGCAGTTCTTC. The rearrangement joins TRBV30 to TRBJ2-1; TRBD2 matches 7 bases. V trimming: 2 bases; J trimming: 8 bases; junction bases outside the gene matches: 6. Germline V gives CDR1 GTSNPN, CDR2 SVGIG (reference sequence). The CDR3 spans 13 residues.

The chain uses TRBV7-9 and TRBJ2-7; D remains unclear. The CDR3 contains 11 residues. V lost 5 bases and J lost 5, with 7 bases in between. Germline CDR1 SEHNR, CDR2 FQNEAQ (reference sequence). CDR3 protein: CASSGVNEQYF. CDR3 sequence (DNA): TGTGCCAGCAGCGGCGTTAACGAGCAGTACTTC.

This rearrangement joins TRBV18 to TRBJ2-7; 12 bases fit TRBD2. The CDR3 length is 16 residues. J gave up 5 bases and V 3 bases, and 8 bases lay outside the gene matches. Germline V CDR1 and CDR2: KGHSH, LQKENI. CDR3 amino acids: CASSPLLAGGQNEQYF. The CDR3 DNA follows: TGTGCCAGCTCACCTCTGCTAGCGGGGGGGCAAAACGAGCAGTACTTC.

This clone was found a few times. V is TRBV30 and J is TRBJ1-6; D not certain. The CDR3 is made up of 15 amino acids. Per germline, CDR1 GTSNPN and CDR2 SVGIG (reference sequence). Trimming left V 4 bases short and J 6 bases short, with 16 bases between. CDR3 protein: CAWTVRRQANSPLHF. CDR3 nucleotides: TGTGCCTGGACCGTAAGAAGGCAGGCTAATTCACCCCTCCACTTT.